This T cell receptor beta chain was recovered during a study of T cells in Graves' hyperthyroidism and ophthalmopathy. The investigators amplified TCR beta CDR3 regions from RNA transcripts. Researchers ran a first-round RT-PCR on the TCR CDR3 using the HTBI primer set. Each CDR3 protein gets one entry after TCRdb re-called the multiplex PCR reads with MiXCR. Among fewer than 350,000 distinct CDR3 sequences listed, approximately 19% were seen once. The CDR3 runs to 13 residues. V lost 8 bases, J lost 4 bases, and 12 bases lay in between. Germline CDR1 and CDR2: MDHEN and SYDVKM. Subjects with ophthalmopathy showed a Clinical Activity Score no lower than 3, a NOSPECS grade no lower than 4, and a duration shorter than 3 months. Those patients with uncontrolled infection, other autoimmune disease, pregnancy or lactation were excluded.

This clonotype was obtained from a middle-aged man with Graves' ophthalmopathy. The source material was blood. The rearrangement joins TRBV28 to TRBJ1-3, with TRBD1 as a possible D gene (6 bases). The CDR3 sequence: CASEGQVGNTIYF. CDR3 nucleotides: TGTGCCAGCGAGGGACAAGTGGGAAACACCATATATTTT.